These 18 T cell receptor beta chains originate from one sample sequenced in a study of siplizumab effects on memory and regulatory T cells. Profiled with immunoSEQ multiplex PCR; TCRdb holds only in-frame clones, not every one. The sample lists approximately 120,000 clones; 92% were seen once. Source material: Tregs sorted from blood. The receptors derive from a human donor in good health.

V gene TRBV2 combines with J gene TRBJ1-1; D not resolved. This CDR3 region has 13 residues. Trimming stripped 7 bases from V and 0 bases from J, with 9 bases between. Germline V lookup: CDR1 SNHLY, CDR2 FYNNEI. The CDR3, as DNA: TGTGCCAGCAAGGGCAGCATGAACACTGAAGCTTTCTTT. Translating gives CASKGSMNTEAFF.

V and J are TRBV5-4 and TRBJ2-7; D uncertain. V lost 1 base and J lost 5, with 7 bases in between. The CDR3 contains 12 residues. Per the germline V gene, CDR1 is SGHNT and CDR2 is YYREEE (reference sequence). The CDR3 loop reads CASSLRKDEQYF. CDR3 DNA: TGTGCCAGCAGCTTGCGGAAGGACGAGCAGTACTTC. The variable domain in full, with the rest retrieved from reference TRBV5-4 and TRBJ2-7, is ETGVTQSPTHLIKTRGQQVTLRCSSQSGHNTVSWYQQALGQGPQFIFQYYREEENGRGNFPPRFSGLQFPNYSSELNVNALELDDSALYLCASSLRKDEQYFGPGTRLTVT.

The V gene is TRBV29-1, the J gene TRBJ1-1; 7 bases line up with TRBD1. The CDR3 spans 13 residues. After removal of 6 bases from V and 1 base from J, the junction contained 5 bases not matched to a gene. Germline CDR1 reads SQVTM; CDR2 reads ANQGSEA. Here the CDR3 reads CSVRQGWNTEAFF. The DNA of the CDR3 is TGCAGCGTCCGACAGGGTTGGAACACTGAAGCTTTCTTT.

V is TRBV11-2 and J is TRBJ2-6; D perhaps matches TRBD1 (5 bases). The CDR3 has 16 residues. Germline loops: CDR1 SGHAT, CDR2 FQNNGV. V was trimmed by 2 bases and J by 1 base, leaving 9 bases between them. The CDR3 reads CASSLLGPSGANVLTF. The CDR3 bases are TGTGCCAGCAGCTTATTGGGGCCGTCTGGGGCCAACGTCCTGACTTTC.

The CDR3 DNA reads as TGTGCCAGCAGCTTGGAAGAATCGGGTGGCTACACCTTC. This codes for CASSLEESGGYTF. The genes are TRBV5-5 and TRBJ1-2; D unresolved. The V end was cut by 0 bases, the J end by 7 bases, with 10 bases between. There are 13 residues in the CDR3. The germline gives CDR1 SGHKS, CDR2 YYEKEE (reference sequence).

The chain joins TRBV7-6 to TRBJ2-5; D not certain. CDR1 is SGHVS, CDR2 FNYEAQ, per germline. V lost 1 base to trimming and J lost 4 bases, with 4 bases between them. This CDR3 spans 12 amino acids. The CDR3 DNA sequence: TGTGCCAGCAGCTTAGTCCGAGAGACCCAGTACTTC. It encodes CASSLVRETQYF.

The CDR3: CASSRAGRVETQYF. Here the CDR3 DNA reads TGTGCCAGCAGCCGGGCGGGTAGAGTAGAGACCCAGTACTTC. J is TRBJ2-5 and V is TRBV11-3; tentatively, D is TRBD2 (5 bases). The V end lost 5 bases, the J end lost 4 bases, and 14 bases lay between the germline ends. Germline V lookup: CDR1 SGHNT, CDR2 YENEEA. The CDR3 spans 14 residues.

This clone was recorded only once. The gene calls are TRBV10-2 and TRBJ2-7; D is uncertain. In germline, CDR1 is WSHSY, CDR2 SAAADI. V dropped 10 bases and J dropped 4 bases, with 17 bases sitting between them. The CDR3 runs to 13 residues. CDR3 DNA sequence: TGCGCCACTTACGGATTGGGTGGATACGAGCAGTACTTC. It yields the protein CATYGLGGYEQYF.

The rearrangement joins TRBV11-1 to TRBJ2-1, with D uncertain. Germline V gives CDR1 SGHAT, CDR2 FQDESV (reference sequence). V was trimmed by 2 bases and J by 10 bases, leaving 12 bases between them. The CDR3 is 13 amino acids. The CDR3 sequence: CASSLTWDREQFF. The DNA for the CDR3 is TGTGCCAGCAGCTTAACTTGGGATAGGGAGCAGTTCTTC.

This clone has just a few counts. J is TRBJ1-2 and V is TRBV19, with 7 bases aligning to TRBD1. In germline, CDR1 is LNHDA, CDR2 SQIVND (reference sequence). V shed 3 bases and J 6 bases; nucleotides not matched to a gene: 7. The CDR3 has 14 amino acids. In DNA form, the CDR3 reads TGTGCCAGTAGTATTTGGGGACAGCCCGATGGCTACACCTTC. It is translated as CASSIWGQPDGYTF.

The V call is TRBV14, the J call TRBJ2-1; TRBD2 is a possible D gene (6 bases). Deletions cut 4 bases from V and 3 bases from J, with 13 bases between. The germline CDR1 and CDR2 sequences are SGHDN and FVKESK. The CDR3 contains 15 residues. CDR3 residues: CASSLNLGGYNEQFF. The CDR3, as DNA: TGTGCCAGCAGCCTGAACTTGGGGGGCTACAATGAGCAGTTCTTC.

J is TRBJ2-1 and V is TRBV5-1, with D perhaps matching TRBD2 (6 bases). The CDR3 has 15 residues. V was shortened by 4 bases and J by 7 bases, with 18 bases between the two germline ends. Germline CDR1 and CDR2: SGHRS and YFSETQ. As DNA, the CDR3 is TGCGCCAGCAGCCGAGCGGCCCCGGCGGGAAATGAGCAGTTCTTC. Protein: CASSRAAPAGNEQFF.

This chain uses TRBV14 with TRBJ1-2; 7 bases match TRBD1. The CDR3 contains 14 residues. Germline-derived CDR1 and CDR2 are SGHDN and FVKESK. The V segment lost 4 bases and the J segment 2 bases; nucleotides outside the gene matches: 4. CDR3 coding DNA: TGTGCCAGCAGCCTACAGGGGATGAACTATGGCTACACCTTC. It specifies CASSLQGMNYGYTF.

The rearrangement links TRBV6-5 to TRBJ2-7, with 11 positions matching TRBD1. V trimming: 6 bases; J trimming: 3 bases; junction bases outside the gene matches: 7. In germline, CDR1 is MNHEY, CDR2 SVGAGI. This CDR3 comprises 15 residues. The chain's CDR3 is CASSPGQGALYEQYF. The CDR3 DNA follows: TGTGCCAGCAGCCCCGGACAGGGGGCCCTCTACGAGCAGTACTTC.

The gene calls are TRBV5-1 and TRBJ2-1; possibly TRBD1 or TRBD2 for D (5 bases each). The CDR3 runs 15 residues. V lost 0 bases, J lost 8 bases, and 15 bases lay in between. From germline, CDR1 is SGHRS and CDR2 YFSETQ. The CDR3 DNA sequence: TGCGCCAGCAGCTTGGATTTTGGGGGTCGGTATGAGCAGTTCTTC. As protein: CASSLDFGGRYEQFF.

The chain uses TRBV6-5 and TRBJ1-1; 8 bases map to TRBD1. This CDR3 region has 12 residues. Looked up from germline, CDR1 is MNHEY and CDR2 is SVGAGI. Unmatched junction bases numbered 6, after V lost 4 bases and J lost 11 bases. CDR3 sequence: CASSSQGGGAFF. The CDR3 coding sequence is TGTGCCAGCAGTTCACAGGGGGGTGGTGCTTTCTTT.

As DNA, the CDR3 is TGTGCCAGTAGTATAGGGTCGACGGGCGACAATGAGCAGTTCTTC. This gives the protein CASSIGSTGDNEQFF. The rearrangement links TRBV19 to TRBJ2-1; unclear D gene. CDR3 size: 15 residues. The V gene's germline CDR1 is LNHDA and CDR2 SQIVND (reference sequence). The V gene lost 1 base and the J gene lost 5 bases, with 12 bases spanning the gap.

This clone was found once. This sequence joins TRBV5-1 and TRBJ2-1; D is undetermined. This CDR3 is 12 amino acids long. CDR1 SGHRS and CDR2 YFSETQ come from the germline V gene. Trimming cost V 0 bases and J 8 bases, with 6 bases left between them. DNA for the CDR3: TGCGCCAGCAGCTTGGGGGCTTATGAGCAGTTCTTC. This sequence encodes CASSLGAYEQFF.